These 23 T cell receptor beta chains were all obtained from the same sample, sequenced in a study of PD-L1 blockade in urothelial cancer. TCRdb's table, derived via immunoSEQ multiplex PCR, lists solely in-frame clones and lacks some. Of some 60,000 clones listed, approximately 86% are singletons. The sample was PBMCs, taken around atezolizumab (anti-PD-L1) treatment. These receptors were taken from a man aged 50 to 60 with urothelial cancer.

The chain employs TRBV20-1 and TRBJ2-3, with D possibly TRBD2 on 5 matching bases. Germline lookup yields CDR1 DFQATT and CDR2 SNEGSKA (reference sequence). V was pared by 7 bases and J by 6 bases, with 11 bases between. The CDR3 runs to 11 residues. CDR3 DNA sequence: TGCAGTGTTGAGGGCCTTGATACGCAGTATTTT. It encodes CSVEGLDTQYF.

This clone was detected once. V and J are TRBV7-9 and TRBJ2-1, with TRBD2 identical over 8 bases. The J segment lost 4 bases and the V segment lost 3 bases, leaving 14 bases of the junction unmatched. Germline values: CDR1 SEHNR, CDR2 FQNEAQ (reference sequence). The CDR3 is made up of 18 amino acids. CDR3 region: CASSFRAGDSGRYNEQFF. CDR3 in DNA: TGTGCCAGCAGCTTCCGAGCGGGAGACAGTGGTCGTTACAATGAGCAGTTCTTC.

The V call is TRBV5-1, the J call TRBJ2-7, with 7 bases lining up with TRBD2. The trim removed 0 bases at V and 3 bases at J, leaving 3 bases unmatched. Germline CDR1 is SGHRS and CDR2 is YFSETQ. This CDR3 region has 14 residues. This CDR3 is CASSLGSGVYEQYF. Here the CDR3 DNA reads TGCGCCAGCAGCTTGGGGAGCGGGGTCTACGAGCAGTACTTC. Supplemented by reference TRBV5-1 and TRBJ2-7, the full variable domain reads KAGVTQTPRYLIKTRGQQVTLSCSPISGHRSVSWYQQTPGQGLQFLFEYFSETQRNKGNFPGRFSGRQFSNSRSEMNVSTLELGDSALYLCASSLGSGVYEQYFGPGTRLTVT.

The chain carries TRBV2 and TRBJ2-7; possible D gene TRBD2, 6 bases. CDR3 length equals 14 residues. V was pared by 3 bases and J by 0 bases, with 9 bases between. The germline CDR1 and CDR2 sequences are SNHLY and FYNNEI. The CDR3 bases are TGTGCCAGCAGTGACTTAGCGGACTCCTACGAGCAGTACTTC. Translated, it gives CASSDLADSYEQYF.

The CDR3: CASSSLAEGTDTQYF. The CDR3 nucleotides are TGTGCCAGCAGCTCCCTAGCGGAAGGCACAGATACGCAGTATTTT. This chain connects TRBV5-4 to TRBJ2-3, with TRBD2 matching 7 bases. This CDR3 is 15 amino acids long. V lost 3 bases, J lost 1 base, and 5 bases stayed unmatched. Germline V gene data show CDR1 as SGHNT and CDR2 as YYREEE (reference sequence).

This rearrangement joins TRBV28 to TRBJ1-3; D gene uncertain. V was shortened by 7 bases and J by 2 bases, with 12 bases between the two germline ends. Germline-derived CDR1 and CDR2 are MDHEN and SYDVKM. There are 14 residues in the CDR3. In nucleotides, the CDR3 is TGTGCCAGCAACAACGTACCAACTGGAAACACCATATATTTT. Residues: CASNNVPTGNTIYF.

The chain employs TRBV9 and TRBJ1-6, with TRBD1 as a possible D gene (6 bases). The CDR3 is 12 amino acids. Germline V gene lookup returns CDR1 SGDLS and CDR2 YYNGEE. Trimming removed 6 bases from V and 10 bases from J, with 11 bases in between. The CDR3 DNA sequence: TGTGCCAGCAACCAGGGGTACTCACCCCTCCACTTT. This encodes CASNQGYSPLHF.

This rearrangement joins TRBV5-1 to TRBJ2-1; TRBD2 aligns across 11 bases. CDR3 length: 16 amino acids. The V segment lost 3 bases and the J segment 1 base; nucleotides outside the gene matches: 3. Looked up from germline, CDR1 is SGHRS and CDR2 is YFSETQ. The chain's CDR3 is CASSSRLAGSYNEQFF. The CDR3 nucleotides read TGCGCCAGCAGCTCACGACTAGCGGGGTCCTACAATGAGCAGTTCTTC.

This rearrangement joins TRBV7-2 to TRBJ2-7; 10 bases align to TRBD2. The CDR3 runs 15 residues. Per the germline V gene, CDR1 is SGHTA and CDR2 is FQGNSA. V gave up 5 bases and J gave up 2 bases; unmatched junction bases: 6. CDR3 sequence reads: CASSTRTSGAYEQYF. CDR3 DNA: TGTGCCAGCAGCACCAGGACTAGCGGAGCCTACGAGCAGTACTTC.

The chain couples TRBV29-1 to TRBJ2-1; 9 bases match TRBD2. This CDR3 spans 13 amino acids. Germline trimming cut 3 bases from V and 10 bases from J; bases unmatched to any gene: 7. Germline V gene lookup returns CDR1 SQVTM and CDR2 ANQGSEA. The CDR3 loop is CSVDRTSAKEQFF. The CDR3 DNA follows: TGCAGCGTTGACCGGACTAGCGCGAAAGAGCAGTTCTTC.

The gene calls are TRBV9 and TRBJ2-1; no clear D. Trimming took 0 bases from V and 7 from J, leaving 14 bases between them. CDR3 size: 15 residues. Per the germline V gene, CDR1 is SGDLS and CDR2 is YYNGEE. The CDR3 DNA reads as TGTGCCAGCAGCGTAGAACCCCAGGCTACGAATGAGCAGTTCTTC. Its protein product is CASSVEPQATNEQFF.

The gene calls are TRBV5-1 and TRBJ2-2, with 11 bases that match TRBD2. Trimming removed 4 bases from V and 4 bases from J; junction bases left unmatched: 6. Germline V CDR1 and CDR2: SGHRS, YFSETQ. The CDR3 has 16 amino acids. For the CDR3, the DNA is TGCGCCAGCAGCCATCTAGCGGGAGGAGGCACCGGGGAGCTGTTTTTT. Protein product: CASSHLAGGGTGELFF.

This clone was counted once. The CDR3 is CAISETQGINQPQHF. The CDR3 region has the DNA TGTGCCATCAGTGAGACACAGGGAATTAATCAGCCCCAGCATTTT. The rearrangement joins TRBV10-3 to TRBJ1-5; perhaps TRBD1 as D (6 bases). The CDR3 totals 15 residues. Germline V gene lookup returns CDR1 ENHRY and CDR2 SYGVKD. The V gene lost 2 bases and the J gene lost 4 bases, with 12 bases spanning the gap.

The chain carries TRBV5-1 and TRBJ1-2; 9 bases match TRBD1. CDR1 and CDR2 from the germline V gene are SGHRS and YFSETQ. The junction had 5 bases not matched to a gene; V was cut back by 3 bases and J by 8 bases. CDR3 size: 13 residues. CDR3 residues: CASSSGQGWGYTF. DNA for the CDR3: TGCGCCAGCAGCTCGGGACAGGGCTGGGGCTACACCTTC.

This clone was seen a few times. The chain combines TRBV6-1 with TRBJ1-2; TRBD1 aligns across 11 bases. The trim removed 4 bases at V and 8 bases at J, leaving 3 bases unmatched. CDR1 is MNHNS, CDR2 SASEGT, per germline. The CDR3 is 13 residues long. The CDR3 loop is CASSGDRGIGYTF. The CDR3 DNA follows: TGTGCCAGCAGTGGGGACAGGGGGATCGGCTACACCTTC.

The J gene is TRBJ2-2, the V gene TRBV5-4, with 13 bases fitting TRBD2. The CDR3 is 17 residues long. Trimming took 6 bases from V and 7 from J; bases not matched to a gene: 12. The germline CDR1 and CDR2 sequences are SGHNT and YYREEE (reference sequence). DNA of the CDR3: TGTGCCAGCACTCGCAACCCCGGGACTAGCGGGATCGGGGAGCTGTTTTTT. Translation gives CASTRNPGTSGIGELFF.

V usage is TRBV2 and J usage is TRBJ1-5; D gene ambiguous. V shed 3 bases and J shed 6 bases, with 12 bases lying between them. This CDR3 is built from 14 residues. From germline, CDR1 is SNHLY and CDR2 FYNNEI. CDR3 loop: CASSDLDGAQPQHF. In DNA form, the CDR3 reads TGTGCCAGCAGTGACCTAGATGGAGCTCAGCCCCAGCATTTT. Looking up the rest from reference TRBV2 and TRBJ1-5 gives the full variable domain: EPEVTQTPSHQVTQMGQEVILRCVPISNHLYFYWYRQILGQKVEFLVSFYNNEISEKSEIFDDQFSVERPDGSNFTLKIRSTKLEDSAMYFCASSDLDGAQPQHFGDGTRLSIL.

V and J are TRBV28 and TRBJ2-5; tentatively, D is TRBD1 (6 bases). The CDR3 is 15 residues long. V shed 3 bases and J shed 1 base, with 12 bases lying between them. Germline loops: CDR1 MDHEN, CDR2 SYDVKM. As DNA, the CDR3 is TGTGCCAGCAGTTTTCCGACAGGAGGCCAAGAGACCCAGTACTTC. It encodes CASSFPTGGQETQYF.

The J gene is TRBJ2-1, the V gene TRBV27, with D possibly matching TRBD1 (6 bases). Germline CDR1 and CDR2: MNHEY and SMNVEV (reference sequence). V lost 5 bases to trimming and J lost 0 bases, with 14 bases between them. CDR3 length equals 16 residues. In DNA form, the CDR3 reads TGTGCCAGCAGTACCGGACAGTCTAGCTCCTACAATGAGCAGTTCTTC. Translated: CASSTGQSSSYNEQFF.

The CDR3 DNA sequence: TGTGCCAGCAGTCCGCAGGGTCCGTATACGCAGTATTTT. This codes for CASSPQGPYTQYF. The V gene is TRBV27, the J gene TRBJ2-3, with D possibly TRBD1 on 5 matching bases. Germline CDR1 MNHEY, CDR2 SMNVEV (reference sequence). CDR3 length equals 13 residues. The V end lost 5 bases, the J end lost 7 bases, and 13 bases lay between the germline ends.

The gene calls are TRBV19 and TRBJ2-5; TRBD1 matches 8 bases. V lost 5 bases and J lost 5; bases outside the gene matches: 10. Germline V gives CDR1 LNHDA, CDR2 SQIVND (reference sequence). The length of the CDR3 is 15 residues. The CDR3 is CASSSGQGYFETQYF. Written as DNA, the CDR3 is TGTGCCAGTAGTTCAGGACAGGGTTATTTCGAGACCCAGTACTTC.

The chain carries TRBV6-4 and TRBJ2-1, with no clear D. The CDR3 has 14 amino acids. Trimming pared 0 bases from V and 8 bases from J, leaving 11 bases between. The V gene's germline CDR1 is MRHNA and CDR2 SNTAGT. CDR3 sequence (DNA): TGTGCCAGCAGTGACTCGCTGGAGAGCCATGAGCAGTTCTTC. Translation gives CASSDSLESHEQFF.

The rearrangement joins TRBV7-2 to TRBJ2-7; 9 positions agree with TRBD2. The CDR3 contains 14 residues. Germline lookup yields CDR1 SGHTA and CDR2 FQGNSA. V dropped 7 bases and J dropped 6; count of bases not matched to a gene: 10. The CDR3 loop reads CASKKIAGAPEQYF. The CDR3 DNA reads TGTGCCAGCAAAAAAATAGCGGGAGCTCCCGAGCAGTACTTC.